Listed below are T cell receptor beta chains from one sample, sequenced in a study of identical twins. From the 5' RACE reads, TCRdb called clonotypes with MiXCR, one entry per CDR3 protein. Of roughly 690,000 distinct CDR3 sequences in the sample, around 21% were seen once. This same sample was also taken into another study, of T cells expressing NK-cell markers.

Material: PBMCs. The source of these receptors is a woman aged 18-35 years in good health. Both conserved end residues are part of each CDR3. The D gene is left open where the match is weak. Not all rows give a size; the values are once, few, many and, for expanded clones, a class.

J gene: TRBJ2-1
clone size: .
D gene: TRBD2
V gene: TRBV6-1
CDR3 protein: CASSLSGRPHNEQFF
CDR3 DNA: TGTGCCAGCAGCCTCAGCGGGAGGCCACACAATGAGCAGTTCTTC

J gene: TRBJ2-1
clone size: .
D gene: .
V gene: TRBV10-3
CDR3 protein: CATRVESYNEQFF
CDR3 DNA: TGTGCCACCCGGGTGGAATCCTACAATGAGCAGTTCTTC

J gene: TRBJ1-1
clone size: .
D gene: TRBD1
V gene: TRBV6-1
CDR3 protein: CASLIQGGRNTEAFF
CDR3 DNA: TGTGCCAGCCTTATACAAGGGGGCAGGAACACTGAAGCTTTCTTT

J gene: TRBJ2-5
clone size: .
D gene: TRBD1
V gene: TRBV28
CDR3 protein: CASQDRVEETQYF
CDR3 DNA: TGTGCCAGCCAAGACAGGGTGGAAGAGACCCAGTACTTC

J gene: TRBJ2-3
clone size: few
D gene: TRBD1
V gene: TRBV3-1
CDR3 protein: CASSHNPGQGDFSTDTQYF
CDR3 DNA: TGTGCCAGCAGCCATAATCCGGGACAGGGAGACTTTAGCACAGATACGCAGTATTTT

J gene: TRBJ2-7
clone size: few
D gene: .
V gene: TRBV4-3
CDR3 protein: CASSQKQGSGEQYF
CDR3 DNA: TGCGCCAGCAGCCAGAAACAGGGAAGTGGAGAGCAGTACTTC

J gene: TRBJ1-2
clone size: few
D gene: .
V gene: TRBV6-5
CDR3 protein: CASSYRGGVSYGYTF
CDR3 DNA: TGTGCCAGCAGTTACAGGGGGGGCGTCAGCTATGGCTACACCTTC

J gene: TRBJ2-7
clone size: .
D gene: .
V gene: TRBV5-6
CDR3 protein: CASSSSPHEQYF
CDR3 DNA: TGTGCCAGCAGCTCCTCCCCCCACGAGCAGTACTTC

J gene: TRBJ2-6
clone size: few
D gene: .
V gene: TRBV20-1
CDR3 protein: CSARDRMSSGANVLTF
CDR3 DNA: TGCAGTGCTAGAGATCGTATGAGCTCTGGGGCCAACGTCCTGACTTTC

J gene: TRBJ2-7
clone size: .
D gene: TRBD2
V gene: TRBV2
CDR3 protein: CASLERGTPSYEQYF
CDR3 DNA: TGTGCCAGCCTAGAGCGGGGGACCCCAAGCTACGAGCAGTACTTC

J gene: TRBJ2-1
clone size: many
D gene: .
V gene: TRBV6-6
CDR3 protein: CASRAAVWEEQFF
CDR3 DNA: TGTGCCAGCAGGGCGGCGGTATGGGAAGAGCAGTTCTTC

J gene: TRBJ2-3
clone size: .
D gene: .
V gene: TRBV6-1
CDR3 protein: CASSESGLNPDTQYF
CDR3 DNA: TGTGCCAGCAGCGAAAGTGGGTTGAACCCAGATACGCAGTATTTT

J gene: TRBJ1-2
clone size: many
D gene: .
V gene: TRBV12-3/TRBV12-4
CDR3 protein: CASSFRRYGYTF
CDR3 DNA: TGTGCCAGCAGTTTTCGGCGCTATGGCTACACCTTC

J gene: TRBJ1-1
clone size: few
D gene: .
V gene: TRBV20-1
CDR3 protein: CSAASGTEAFF
CDR3 DNA: TGCAGTGCGGCATCCGGGACTGAAGCTTTCTTT

J gene: TRBJ1-2
clone size: few
D gene: TRBD1
V gene: TRBV29-1
CDR3 protein: CSVEGDRGGLDGYTF
CDR3 DNA: TGCAGCGTTGAAGGGGACAGAGGAGGGTTGGATGGCTACACCTTC

J gene: TRBJ2-5
clone size: few
D gene: TRBD2
V gene: TRBV6-1
CDR3 protein: CASSRTSGGKETQYF
CDR3 DNA: TGTGCCAGCAGTAGGACTAGCGGGGGGAAAGAGACCCAGTACTTC

J gene: TRBJ2-7
clone size: few
D gene: .
V gene: TRBV20-1
CDR3 protein: CSARLGVGNEQYF
CDR3 DNA: TGCAGTGCTAGACTTGGGGTTGGTAACGAGCAGTACTTC

J gene: TRBJ1-2
clone size: .
D gene: .
V gene: TRBV29-1
CDR3 protein: CSAGPREVGGYTF
CDR3 DNA: TGCAGCGCTGGTCCCCGGGAGGTAGGAGGCTACACCTTC

J gene: TRBJ2-7
clone size: .
D gene: .
V gene: TRBV4-1
CDR3 protein: CASSQIAPDRLFSYEQYF
CDR3 DNA: TGCGCCAGCAGCCAGATCGCCCCGGACAGACTTTTTTCCTACGAGCAGTACTTC

J gene: TRBJ2-1
clone size: few
D gene: TRBD1
V gene: TRBV2
CDR3 protein: CASTTPDRGSNEQFF
CDR3 DNA: TGTGCCAGCACCACCCCGGACAGGGGCAGTAATGAGCAGTTCTTC

J gene: TRBJ1-2
clone size: few
D gene: .
V gene: TRBV29-1
CDR3 protein: CSVEGDSYYGYTF
CDR3 DNA: TGCAGCGTTGAGGGTGACAGCTACTATGGCTACACCTTC

J gene: TRBJ2-2
clone size: .
D gene: .
V gene: TRBV12-3/TRBV12-4
CDR3 protein: CASSLAGHGELFF
CDR3 DNA: TGTGCCAGCAGTTTGGCGGGGCACGGGGAGCTGTTTTTT

J gene: TRBJ2-7
clone size: few
D gene: TRBD2
V gene: TRBV11-2
CDR3 protein: CASSDTGLAKHEQYF
CDR3 DNA: TGTGCCAGCAGCGATACGGGACTAGCGAAACACGAGCAGTACTTC

J gene: TRBJ2-7
clone size: .
D gene: .
V gene: TRBV7-9
CDR3 protein: CASSYPSISYEQYF
CDR3 DNA: TGTGCCAGCTCCTACCCCAGTATCTCCTACGAGCAGTACTTC

J gene: TRBJ1-1
clone size: few
D gene: TRBD1
V gene: TRBV6-6
CDR3 protein: CASGRQGLEAFF
CDR3 DNA: TGTGCCAGCGGGCGACAGGGACTTGAAGCTTTCTTT

J gene: TRBJ2-7
clone size: .
D gene: .
V gene: TRBV10-3
CDR3 protein: CAIRRDNNEQYF
CDR3 DNA: TGTGCCATCAGGAGGGACAATAACGAGCAGTACTTC